The T cell receptor (beta chain) under discussion was sequenced for a study of blood T cell repertoires in COVID-19. In the study overall: The origin of the acute and convalescent COVID-19 samples was the United States, Italy and Spain. The cDNA or gDNA used as material had been derived from T cells, B-cell-depleted T cells, or PBMCs.

In the source study's methods: Estimation of nucleated cell counts relied on the amplification of reference gene primers. Sequenced by immunoSEQ multiplex PCR; TCRdb stores in-frame clones only, minus some. V, J and clone size were drawn from that table, and D and trimming were deduced from the DNA. The table includes about 220,000 clones, 65% to 90% detected once. Germline CDR1 reads SQVTM; CDR2 reads ANQGSEA. Trimming removed 6 bases from V and 0 bases from J; junction bases left unmatched: 4. The CDR3 totals 13 residues. Sequenced material: peripheral blood. The J gene is TRBJ2-7, the V gene TRBV29-1; TRBD1 matches 8 bases. The receptor was derived from a woman in her seventies with acute or convalescent COVID-19. The CDR3 protein is CSVGQGISYEQYF. CDR3 in DNA: TGCAGCGTCGGACAGGGTATCTCCTACGAGCAGTACTTC.